This TCR beta chain stems from a study of early T cells in non-severe SARS-CoV-2 infection. As for the study in general: Sequencing targeted bulk RNA from unsorted whole blood, leaving chains unpaired.

Unique molecular identifier tags were affixed to discrete cDNA molecules. TCRdb called the 5' RACE reads again in MiXCR, with one record for every CDR3 protein. The profile shows approximately 42,000 distinct CDR3 sequences, 6% to 7.5% of them singletons. The germline V and J ends were trimmed by 6 bases and 6 bases, with 12 bases remaining between them. CDR3 length: 14 amino acids. This clonotype was counted many times. Its antigen is unknown. Study-wide points: Reliance on VDJdb matching favored anti-spike CD8 responses; private and CD4 specificities were missed.

The rearrangement links TRBV12-3 or TRBV12-4 to TRBJ2-6; D is undetermined. The TCR sequence derives from an adult who was a healthcare worker with PCR-confirmed SARS-CoV-2 infection or an uninfected control (not recorded which). Sequenced: whole blood. The CDR3 sequence is CASSPEVVANVLTF. CDR3 DNA: TGTGCCAGCAGCCCCGAGGTCGTGGCCAACGTCCTGACTTTC.